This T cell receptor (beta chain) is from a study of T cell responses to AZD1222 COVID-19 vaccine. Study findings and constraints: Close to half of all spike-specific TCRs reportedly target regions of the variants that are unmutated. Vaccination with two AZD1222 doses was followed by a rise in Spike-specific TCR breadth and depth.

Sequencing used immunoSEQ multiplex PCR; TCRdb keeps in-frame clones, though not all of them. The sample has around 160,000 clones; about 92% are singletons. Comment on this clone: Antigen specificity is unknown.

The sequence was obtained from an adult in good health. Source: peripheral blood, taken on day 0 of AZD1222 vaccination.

The DNA of the CDR3 is TGTGCCAGCAGCTTGGGGACGGCGAACACCGGGGAGCTGTTTTTT. This codes for CASSLGTANTGELFF. The V gene is TRBV5-6, the J gene TRBJ2-2; D uncertain. The CDR3 is 15 residues long. Germline CDR1 and CDR2: SGHDT and YYEEEE. The V gene lost 0 bases and the J gene lost 0 bases, with 6 bases spanning the gap.